The 10 T cell receptor beta chains reported below all come from one sample, sequenced in a study of healthy donors' naive CD4 and CD8 T cells. Each TCR library used roughly 490 ng of total RNA and a linear amplification protocol. TCRdb independently ran MiXCR on the reads; one entry per CDR3 protein. Among approximately 180,000 distinct CDR3 sequences listed, 65% to 75% were seen once. Sequencing was carried out using naive CD4+ and CD8+ T cells sorted from blood, pooled from several donors. Receptors originate from a pool of human donors in good health; the sample pools cells from several healthy donors.

The chain is built from TRBV6-2 or TRBV6-3 and TRBJ1-1; the D is unclear. There are 14 residues in the CDR3. Trimming removed 2 bases from V and 1 base from J, with 8 bases in between. Germline V gene data show CDR1 as MNHEY and CDR2 as SVGEGT. The CDR3 loop reads CASSYPGRNTEAFF. CDR3 nucleotides: TGTGCCAGCAGTTACCCGGGAAGGAACACTGAAGCTTTCTTT.

This chain connects TRBV19 to TRBJ1-1, with D possibly being TRBD1 (6 bases). This CDR3 is built from 14 residues. Trimming cost V 5 bases and J 6 bases, with 16 bases left between them. The germline gives CDR1 LNHDA, CDR2 SQIVND (reference sequence). CDR3 sequence: CASSPHRDLSEAFF. Here the CDR3 DNA reads TGTGCCAGTAGTCCCCACAGGGACTTATCTGAAGCTTTCTTT.

The chain carries TRBV2 and TRBJ2-1, with 10 nucleotides matching TRBD2. CDR1 is SNHLY and CDR2 is FYNNEI in the germline V gene. V lost 4 bases to trimming and J lost 5 bases; unmatched junction nucleotides: 5. The CDR3 sequence is 15 residues long. The CDR3 coding sequence is TGTGCCAGCAGTGGGACTAGCGGCCCCAACAATGAGCAGTTCTTC. This sequence encodes CASSGTSGPNNEQFF.

The CDR3: CASTTGRDTQYF. The CDR3 nucleotides read TGTGCCTCCACGACGGGGAGGGATACGCAGTATTTT. The chain has TRBV28 and TRBJ2-3; D perhaps matches TRBD2 (6 bases). The germline V and J ends were trimmed by 11 bases and 6 bases, with 15 bases remaining between them. Germline CDR1 and CDR2: MDHEN and SYDVKM. The CDR3 loop spans 12 amino acids.

The V call is TRBV28, the J call TRBJ1-2; the match to TRBD1 covers 7 bases. The CDR3 is 14 residues long. The germline CDR1 and CDR2 sequences are MDHEN and SYDVKM. With V trimmed by 7 bases and J by 3 bases, 8 bases remained unmatched. As DNA, the CDR3 is TGTGCCAGCACCGTGGGACAGCGCTACTATGGCTACACCTTC. Translating it yields CASTVGQRYYGYTF.

The V and J genes are TRBV6-5 and TRBJ2-7; 8 nucleotides align to TRBD1. The CDR3 is 16 residues long. Trimming removed 0 bases from V and 2 bases from J; junction bases left unmatched: 6. Per germline, CDR1 MNHEY and CDR2 SVGAGI. The CDR3 sequence is CASSYSVGTGPYEQYF. CDR3 nucleotides: TGTGCCAGCAGTTACTCAGTAGGGACAGGTCCCTACGAGCAGTACTTC.

The rearrangement uses TRBV15 and TRBJ2-7; D is unclear. From germline, CDR1 is LNHNV and CDR2 YYDKDF (reference sequence). V was trimmed by 6 bases and J by 0 bases, leaving 9 bases between them. CDR3 size: 13 residues. The CDR3 here is CATRAESSYEQYF. The CDR3 DNA follows: TGTGCCACCAGGGCGGAAAGCTCCTACGAGCAGTACTTC.

The CDR3 DNA reads TGTGCCACCAGCATCCCGGGGACTGCGTCAGGGTACGAGCAGTACTTC. Its translation is CATSIPGTASGYEQYF. The chain employs TRBV15 and TRBJ2-7, with a weak D call TRBD2 (6 bases). The CDR3 spans 16 residues. Trimming took 4 bases from V and 4 from J, leaving 20 bases between them. Germline V gene data show CDR1 as LNHNV and CDR2 as YYDKDF (reference sequence).

This sequence joins TRBV19 and TRBJ2-2, with no clear D. The V and J ends lost 8 bases and 3 bases respectively, with 13 bases between them. The CDR3 consists of 14 residues. CDR1 LNHDA and CDR2 SQIVND come from the germline V gene (reference sequence). The CDR3 is CASSLGFDTGELFF. CDR3 in DNA: TGTGCCAGTTCACTGGGGTTTGACACCGGGGAGCTGTTTTTT.

This clonotype occurred once. The J gene is TRBJ1-1, the V gene TRBV28, with D unresolved. Germline V lookup: CDR1 MDHEN, CDR2 SYDVKM. CDR3 length: 11 amino acids. V was trimmed by 7 bases and J by 4 bases, leaving 7 bases between them. CDR3 DNA sequence: TGTGCCAGCACCCCGGGCACTGAAGCTTTCTTT. It translates to CASTPGTEAFF.